Here is one T cell receptor (beta chain) with its context. Its target is not known. This record belongs to a study of T cell responses to AZD1222 COVID-19 vaccine. Study-wide results and caveats: Baseline seropositives among AZD1222 recipients totaled only 6 or 7. Dominant CD4 TCR responses targeted spike regions 160-218 and 743-854. None of the repertoires were sampled until the peak T cell response had passed.

Measured with immunoSEQ multiplex PCR; TCRdb has only the in-frame clones, and not every one. The table has some 130,000 clones, about 90% seen once. CDR1 and CDR2 from the germline V gene are SGHRS and YFSETQ. V dropped 1 base and J dropped 3 bases, with 7 bases sitting between them. The CDR3 contains 13 residues. The J gene is TRBJ1-1, the V gene TRBV5-1, with D unclear. This receptor was obtained from an adult in good health. The sample here was peripheral blood, taken on day 0 of MenACWY control vaccination. This chain's CDR3 is CASSLHGDTEAFF. CDR3 bases: TGCGCCAGCAGCTTGCACGGAGACACTGAAGCTTTCTTT.